This T cell receptor (beta chain) was sequenced during a study of beta chain features in type 1 diabetes. Study-level points and caveats: All four CD4+ subsets of Type 1 diabetes patients contained TCRB CDR3s that were moderately but significantly shorter.

This clone was counted a few times. Its antigen is not identified. Each of the sorted populations had a purity greater than 95%. Expressed TCRB transcripts were sequenced after all isolated RNA was converted to cDNA. Here immunoSEQ multiplex PCR was the method, and the copy in TCRdb shows in-frame clones only, minus some. The sample shows just over 600,000 clones, roughly a sixth of them seen only once. Input material: naive CD4+ T cells from blood. The receptor comes from a man younger than 35 in good health.

CDR3 loop: CASSPPGLANTGELFF. CDR3 nucleotides: TGTGCCAGCAGCCCTCCGGGACTAGCGAACACCGGGGAGCTGTTTTTT. The chain couples TRBV7-3 to TRBJ2-2; 8 bases match TRBD2. Per the germline V gene, CDR1 is SGHTA and CDR2 is FQGTGA. V lost 5 bases and J lost 0; bases outside the gene matches: 5. The CDR3 is 16 residues long.